The rows below give T cell receptor beta chains drawn from one sample of a study of blood T cell repertoires in COVID-19. The table came from immunoSEQ multiplex PCR; TCRdb's copy has only in-frame clones and leaves some out. The sample carries 450,000 or so clones, around 90% recorded once. The sample consisted of peripheral blood. All receptors come from a man aged 18 to 29 with COVID-19, enrolled during active disease. The conserved cysteine and the conserved F or W are not part of the CDR3 here. The order of the fields is V gene, J gene, CDR3 protein.

>TRBV4-1|TRBJ1-5
ASSRPGQGGQPQH
>TRBV5-1|TRBJ1-4
ASSLSPTNEKLF
>TRBV9|TRBJ2-1
ASSVVAGEQF
>TRBV6-5|TRBJ2-1
ASSYLAGGPDEQF
>TRBV5-8|TRBJ2-5
ASSFRGAQY
>TRBV2|TRBJ2-7
ASTGTSVSYEQY
>TRBV7-8|TRBJ2-3
ASNRVASTDTQY
>TRBV12-5|TRBJ1-2
ASGLVGGRKSYGYT
>TRBV7-2|TRBJ1-2
ASSPQGTGGDYGYT
>TRBV7-6|TRBJ2-3
ASSRTMRDRFLDTQY
>TRBV3-1/TRBV3-2|TRBJ1-1
ASSQVPGTRNTEAF
>TRBV5-5|TRBJ2-5
ASSPGHFQETQY
>TRBV9|TRBJ2-3
ASSSTGLGTQY
>TRBV30|TRBJ2-7
AWSIGTSGIEQY
>TRBV2|TRBJ1-6
ASRQGSYNSPLH
>TRBV3-1/TRBV3-2|TRBJ1-3
ASSPPGDTIY
>TRBV2|TRBJ2-5
ASSGTSGRGETQY
>TRBV7-6|TRBJ2-3
ASSSVLGRMSTDTQY
>TRBV10-3|TRBJ2-1
AISESGLAGGSSYNEQF
>TRBV12-5|TRBJ2-3
ASGLVAGGFATQY
>TRBV12-5|TRBJ1-2
ASGLTDYGYT
>TRBV4-2|TRBJ2-7
ASSQGSSSGSYEQY